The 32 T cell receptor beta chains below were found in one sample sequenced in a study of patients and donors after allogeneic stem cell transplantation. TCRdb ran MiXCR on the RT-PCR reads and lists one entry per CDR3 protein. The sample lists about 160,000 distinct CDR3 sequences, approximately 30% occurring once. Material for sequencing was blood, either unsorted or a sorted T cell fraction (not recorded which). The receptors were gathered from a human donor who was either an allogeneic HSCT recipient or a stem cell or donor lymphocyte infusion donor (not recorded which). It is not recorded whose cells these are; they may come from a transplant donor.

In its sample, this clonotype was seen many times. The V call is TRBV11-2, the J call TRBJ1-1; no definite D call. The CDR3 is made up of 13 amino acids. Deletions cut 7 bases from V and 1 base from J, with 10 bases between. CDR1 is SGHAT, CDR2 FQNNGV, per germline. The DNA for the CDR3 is TGTGCCAGCACGGTCGACACGAACACTGAAGCTTTCTTT. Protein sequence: CASTVDTNTEAFF.

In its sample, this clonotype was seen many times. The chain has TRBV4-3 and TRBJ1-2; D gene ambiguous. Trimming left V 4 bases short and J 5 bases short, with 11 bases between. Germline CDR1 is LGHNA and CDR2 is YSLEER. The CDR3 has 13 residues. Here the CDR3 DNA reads TGCGCCAGCAGCCGCCCGACTCCTTATGGCTACACCTTC. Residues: CASSRPTPYGYTF.

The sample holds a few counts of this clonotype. CDR3 bases: TGCGCCAGCAGCTTGGTTGACGCCGGGGAGCTGTTTTTT. The encoded protein is CASSLVDAGELFF. The rearrangement joins TRBV5-1 to TRBJ2-2, with D uncertain. Trimming left V 0 bases short and J 6 bases short, with 6 bases between. The CDR3 runs to 13 residues. The germline V gene encodes CDR1 SGHRS and CDR2 YFSETQ.

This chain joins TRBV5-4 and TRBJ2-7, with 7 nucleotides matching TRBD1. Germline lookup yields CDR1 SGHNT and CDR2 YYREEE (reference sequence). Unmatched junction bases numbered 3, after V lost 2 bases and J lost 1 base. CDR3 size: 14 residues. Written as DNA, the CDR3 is TGTGCCAGCAGCTTTGAACAGGGGTCCTACGAGCAGTACTTC. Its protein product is CASSFEQGSYEQYF.

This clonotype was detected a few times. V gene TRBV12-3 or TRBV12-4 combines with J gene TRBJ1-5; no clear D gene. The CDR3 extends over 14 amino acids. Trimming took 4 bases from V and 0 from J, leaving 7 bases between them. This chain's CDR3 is CASSSSTSNQPQHF. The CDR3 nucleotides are TGTGCCAGCAGTTCCTCCACTAGCAATCAGCCCCAGCATTTT.

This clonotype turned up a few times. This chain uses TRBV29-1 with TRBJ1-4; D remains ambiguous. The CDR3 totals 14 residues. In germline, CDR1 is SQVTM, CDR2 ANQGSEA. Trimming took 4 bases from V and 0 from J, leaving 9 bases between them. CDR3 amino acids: CSVVQPSTNEKLFF. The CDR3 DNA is TGCAGCGTTGTACAGCCCTCAACTAATGAAAAACTGTTTTTT.

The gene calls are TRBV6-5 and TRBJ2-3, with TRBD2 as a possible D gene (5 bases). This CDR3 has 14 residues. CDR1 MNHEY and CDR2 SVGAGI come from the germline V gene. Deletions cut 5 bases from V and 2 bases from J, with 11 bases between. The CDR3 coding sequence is TGTGCCAGCAGTAAACGGGATAACACAGATACGCAGTATTTT. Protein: CASSKRDNTDTQYF.

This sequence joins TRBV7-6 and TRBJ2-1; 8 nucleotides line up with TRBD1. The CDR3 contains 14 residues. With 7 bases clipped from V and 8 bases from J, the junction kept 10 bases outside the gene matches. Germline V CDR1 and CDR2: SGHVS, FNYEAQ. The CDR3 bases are TGTGCCAGCACCCGGACAGGGTGGATGGATGAGCAGTTCTTC. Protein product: CASTRTGWMDEQFF. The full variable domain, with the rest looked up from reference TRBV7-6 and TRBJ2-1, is GAGVSQSPRYKVTKRGQDVALRCDPISGHVSLYWYRQALGQGPEFLTYFNYEAQQDKSGLPNDRFSAERPEGSISTLTIQRTEQRDSAMYRCASTRTGWMDEQFFGPGTRLTVL.

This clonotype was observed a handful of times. Here the CDR3 reads CASSLSIRDQPQHF. The CDR3 DNA reads TGTGCCAGCAGTTTATCGATCCGGGATCAGCCCCAGCATTTT. The chain links TRBV27 to TRBJ1-5; D is unclear. Germline V CDR1 and CDR2: MNHEY, SMNVEV (reference sequence). This CDR3 region has 14 residues. V lost 0 bases and J 5 bases, leaving 8 bases between the germline ends.

CDR3 bases: TGTGCCAGCAGCACCTACTCAGGGGGCCGGACCGGGGAGCTGTTTTTT. It is translated as CASSTYSGGRTGELFF. The genes are TRBV11-2 and TRBJ2-2, with 8 positions matching TRBD1. The trim removed 5 bases at V and 5 bases at J, leaving 10 bases unmatched. The germline gives CDR1 SGHAT, CDR2 FQNNGV. The CDR3 contains 16 residues.

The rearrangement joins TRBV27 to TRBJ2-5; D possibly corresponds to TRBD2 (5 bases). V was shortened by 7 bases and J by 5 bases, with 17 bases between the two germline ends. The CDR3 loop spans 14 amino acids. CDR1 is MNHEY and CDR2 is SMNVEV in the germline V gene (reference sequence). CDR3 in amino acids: CASMTARAGETQYF. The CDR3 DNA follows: TGTGCCAGCATGACGGCGCGGGCCGGTGAGACCCAGTACTTC.

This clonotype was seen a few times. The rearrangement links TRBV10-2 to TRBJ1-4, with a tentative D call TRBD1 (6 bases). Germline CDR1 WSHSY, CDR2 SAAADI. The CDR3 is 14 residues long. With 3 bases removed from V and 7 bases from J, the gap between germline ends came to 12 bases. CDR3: CASSDLGGGEKLFF. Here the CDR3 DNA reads TGCGCCAGCAGTGATTTGGGAGGGGGTGAAAAACTGTTTTTT.

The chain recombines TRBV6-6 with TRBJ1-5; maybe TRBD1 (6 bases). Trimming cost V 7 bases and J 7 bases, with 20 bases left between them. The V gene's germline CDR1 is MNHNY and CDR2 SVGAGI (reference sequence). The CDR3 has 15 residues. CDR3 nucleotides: TGTGCCAGCACCACGGTGGGGGGCGCGGGGCAGCCCCAGCATTTT. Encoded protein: CASTTVGGAGQPQHF.

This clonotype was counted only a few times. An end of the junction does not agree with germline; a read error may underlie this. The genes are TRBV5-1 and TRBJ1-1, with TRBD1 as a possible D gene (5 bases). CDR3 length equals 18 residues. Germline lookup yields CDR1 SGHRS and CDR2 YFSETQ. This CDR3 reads CASSPLRGSSSLNTEAFF. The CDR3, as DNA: TGCGCCAGCAGCCCTTTACGGGGGTCAAGCAGCCTGAACACTGAGGCTTTCTTT.

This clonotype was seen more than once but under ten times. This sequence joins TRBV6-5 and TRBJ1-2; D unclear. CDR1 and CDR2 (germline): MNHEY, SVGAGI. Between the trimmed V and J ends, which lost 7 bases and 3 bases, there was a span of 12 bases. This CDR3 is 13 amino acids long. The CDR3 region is CASTRLEHYGYTF. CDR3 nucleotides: TGTGCCAGCACCCGGCTTGAGCACTATGGCTACACCTTC.

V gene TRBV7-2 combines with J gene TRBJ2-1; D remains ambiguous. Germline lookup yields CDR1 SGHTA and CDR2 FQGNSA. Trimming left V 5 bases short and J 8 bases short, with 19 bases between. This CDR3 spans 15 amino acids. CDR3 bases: TGTGCCAGCAGCAAAGAGGTCGCCACCATCTATGAGCAGTTCTTC. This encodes CASSKEVATIYEQFF. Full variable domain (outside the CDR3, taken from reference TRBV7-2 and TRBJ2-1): GAGVSQSPSNKVTEKGKDVELRCDPISGHTALYWYRQSLGQGLEFLIYFQGNSAPDKSGLPSDRFSAERTGGSVSTLTIQRTQQEDSAVYLCASSKEVATIYEQFFGPGTRLTVL.

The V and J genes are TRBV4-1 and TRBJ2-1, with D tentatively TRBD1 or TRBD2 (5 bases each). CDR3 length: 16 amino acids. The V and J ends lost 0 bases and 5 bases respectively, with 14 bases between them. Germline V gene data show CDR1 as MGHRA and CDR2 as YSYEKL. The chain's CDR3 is CASSQEKGPGDNEQFF. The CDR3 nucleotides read TGCGCCAGCAGCCAAGAGAAGGGACCCGGCGACAATGAGCAGTTCTTC.

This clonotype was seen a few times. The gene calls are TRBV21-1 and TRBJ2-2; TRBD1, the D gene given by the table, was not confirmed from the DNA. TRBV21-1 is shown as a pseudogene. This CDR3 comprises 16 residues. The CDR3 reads CASSKEDRANTGELFF. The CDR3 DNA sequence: TGTGCCAGCAGCAAAGAGGACAGGGCCAACACCGGGGAGCTGTTTTTT.

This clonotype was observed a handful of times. The CDR3 coding sequence is TGCGCCAGCACGGAGACCTTGAACACTGAAGCTTTCTTT. This gives the protein CASTETLNTEAFF. The V gene is TRBV5-1, the J gene TRBJ1-1; D gene unclear. In germline, CDR1 is SGHRS, CDR2 YFSETQ. CDR3 length: 13 residues. V shed 6 bases and J shed 0 bases, with 9 bases lying between them.

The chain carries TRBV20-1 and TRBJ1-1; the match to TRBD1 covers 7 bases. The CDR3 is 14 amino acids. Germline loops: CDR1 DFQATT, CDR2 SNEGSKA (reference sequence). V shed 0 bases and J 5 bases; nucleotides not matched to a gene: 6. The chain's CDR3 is CSARDAGGPTEAFF. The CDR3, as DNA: TGCAGTGCTAGAGATGCAGGGGGGCCGACTGAAGCTTTCTTT.

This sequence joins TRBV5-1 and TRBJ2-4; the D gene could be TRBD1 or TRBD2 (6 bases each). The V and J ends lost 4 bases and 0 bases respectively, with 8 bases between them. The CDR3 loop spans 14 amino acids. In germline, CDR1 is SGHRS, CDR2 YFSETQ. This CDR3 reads CASSRGVAKNIQYF. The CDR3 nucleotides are TGCGCCAGCAGCAGGGGGGTAGCCAAAAACATTCAGTACTTC. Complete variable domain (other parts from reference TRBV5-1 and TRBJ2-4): KAGVTQTPRYLIKTRGQQVTLSCSPISGHRSVSWYQQTPGQGLQFLFEYFSETQRNKGNFPGRFSGRQFSNSRSEMNVSTLELGDSALYLCASSRGVAKNIQYFGAGTRLSVL.

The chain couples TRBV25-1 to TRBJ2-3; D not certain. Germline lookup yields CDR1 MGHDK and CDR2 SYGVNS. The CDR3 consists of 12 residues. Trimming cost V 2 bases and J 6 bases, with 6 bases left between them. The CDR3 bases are TGTGCCAGCAGTGAAGATACTGATACGCAGTATTTT. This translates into CASSEDTDTQYF.

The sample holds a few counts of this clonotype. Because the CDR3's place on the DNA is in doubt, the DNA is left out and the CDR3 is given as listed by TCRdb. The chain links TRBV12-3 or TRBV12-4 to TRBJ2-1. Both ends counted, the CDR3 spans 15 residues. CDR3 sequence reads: CASSSSVYRHNEQFF.

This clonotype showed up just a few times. CDR3 protein: CSVETPGRNTGELFF. The CDR3 nucleotides read TGCAGCGTTGAGACTCCGGGACGCAACACCGGGGAGCTGTTTTTT. The chain carries TRBV29-1 and TRBJ2-2, with D perhaps TRBD1 or TRBD2 (5 bases each). V gave up 3 bases and J gave up 2 bases, with 13 bases separating them. The CDR3 has 15 amino acids. In germline, CDR1 is SQVTM, CDR2 ANQGSEA.

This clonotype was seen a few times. The CDR3: CASSLLAGAEQFF. DNA for the CDR3: TGTGCCAGCAGTTTACTAGCGGGAGCTGAGCAGTTCTTC. The V and J genes are TRBV12-3 or TRBV12-4 and TRBJ2-1, with TRBD2 identical over 10 bases. V shed 2 bases and J 9 bases; nucleotides not matched to a gene: 1. The CDR3 totals 13 residues.

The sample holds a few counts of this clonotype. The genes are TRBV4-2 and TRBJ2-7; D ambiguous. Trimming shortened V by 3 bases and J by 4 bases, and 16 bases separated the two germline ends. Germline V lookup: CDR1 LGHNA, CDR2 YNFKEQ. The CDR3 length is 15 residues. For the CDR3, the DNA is TGTGCCAGCAGCCATGGCGGAAACTCCATTTACGAGCAGTACTTC. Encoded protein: CASSHGGNSIYEQYF.

The CDR3 spells CASRSGIAGETQYF. The CDR3 DNA follows: TGTGCCAGCCGAAGCGGGATAGCGGGGGAGACCCAGTACTTC. The gene calls are TRBV4-2 and TRBJ2-5, with 8 bases that match TRBD2. CDR1 and CDR2 from the germline V gene are LGHNA and YNFKEQ. V shed 8 bases, J shed 5 bases, and the junction held 10 bases outside the gene matches. The CDR3 length is 14 residues.

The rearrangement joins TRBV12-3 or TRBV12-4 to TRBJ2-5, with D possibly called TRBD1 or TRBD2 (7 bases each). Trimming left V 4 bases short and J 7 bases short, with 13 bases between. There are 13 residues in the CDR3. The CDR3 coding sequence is TGTGCCAGCAGTTACGCAGGGGGGGGGACCCAGTACTTC. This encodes CASSYAGGGTQYF.

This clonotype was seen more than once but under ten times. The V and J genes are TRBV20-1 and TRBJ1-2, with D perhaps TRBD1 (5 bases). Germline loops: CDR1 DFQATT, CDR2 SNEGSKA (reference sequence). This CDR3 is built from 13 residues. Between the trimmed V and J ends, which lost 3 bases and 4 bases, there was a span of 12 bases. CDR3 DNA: TGCAGTGCTAGGCCAGGGATTTCCTATGGCTACACCTTC. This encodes CSARPGISYGYTF.

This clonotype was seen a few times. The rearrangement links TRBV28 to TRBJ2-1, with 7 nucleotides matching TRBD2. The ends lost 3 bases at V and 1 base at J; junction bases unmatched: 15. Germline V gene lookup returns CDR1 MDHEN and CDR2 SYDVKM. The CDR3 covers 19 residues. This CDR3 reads CASSFPRLAGGRSYNEQFF. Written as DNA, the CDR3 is TGTGCCAGCAGTTTCCCCAGACTAGCCGGAGGCAGATCCTACAATGAGCAGTTCTTC.

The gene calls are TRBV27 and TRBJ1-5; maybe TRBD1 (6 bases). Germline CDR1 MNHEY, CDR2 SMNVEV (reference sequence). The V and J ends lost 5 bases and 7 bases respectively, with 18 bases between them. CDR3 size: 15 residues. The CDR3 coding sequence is TGTGCCAGCAGTCCCGACTGGGGGGCGGAACAGCCCCAGCATTTT. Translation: CASSPDWGAEQPQHF.

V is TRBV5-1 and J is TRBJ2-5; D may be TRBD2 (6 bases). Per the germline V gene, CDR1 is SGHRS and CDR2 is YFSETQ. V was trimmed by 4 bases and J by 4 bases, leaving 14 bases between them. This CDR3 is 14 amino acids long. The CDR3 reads CASSTRLVGETQYF. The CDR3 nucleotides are TGCGCCAGCAGCACCCGACTAGTCGGAGAGACCCAGTACTTC.